This T cell receptor (beta chain) was observed in a study of cytomegalovirus exposure and HLA in healthy donors. Study conclusions and caveats: The study listed 150 to 200 cytomegalovirus-associated TCR beta chains. Serostatus for CMV was the only available immune exposure information. Presence/absence analyses rested on an assumption that sequencing depth was roughly uniform across donors.

Donors in the study were healthy people who gave bone marrow. The CDR3 loop spans 16 amino acids. Trimming pared 5 bases from V and 7 bases from J, leaving 18 bases between. The germline V gene encodes CDR1 SGHVS and CDR2 FNYEAQ. Regarding this clone: Its antigen is not identified.

13 Jbeta primers and 60 Vbeta primers were used for the PCR. Profiling relied on immunoSEQ multiplex PCR, and the TCRdb table lists in-frame clones only, not all of them. The sample yields some 200,000 clones, under 85% seen once. This chain links TRBV7-6 with TRBJ1-6; D might be TRBD1 (5 bases). The source of this sequence is a man in his forties or fifties in good health and CMV-seronegative. Sequenced sample: PBMCs. The CDR3 here is CASSGGGGVGNSPLHF. Here the CDR3 DNA reads TGTGCCAGCAGCGGGGGAGGAGGGGTTGGGAATTCACCCCTCCACTTT.